This T cell receptor (beta chain) was obtained from a study of cytomegalovirus exposure and HLA in healthy donors. Study-level findings and limits: Later analysis demonstrated an association between a missense DCLRE1C variant and TCR beta V- and J-gene trimming.

Regarding this clone: Antigen unknown.

There were likely unrecorded immune exposures, though donors were nominally healthy when sampled. Researchers ran the PCR with 60 Vbeta and 13 Jbeta primers. Profiling relied on immunoSEQ multiplex PCR, and the TCRdb table lists in-frame clones only, not all of them. Here the sample spans 83,000 or so clones, nearly 80% being singletons. This sequence originates from a female donor in good health and CMV-seronegative. Sequencing was done on a sample of PBMCs.

The CDR3 region is CASSPLSGLATDTQYF. The CDR3 bases are TGTGCCAGCTCACCCCTCTCGGGACTAGCGACAGATACGCAGTATTTT. The chain combines TRBV18 with TRBJ2-3; 10 bases are a match to TRBD2. V lost 3 bases and J lost 3; bases outside the gene matches: 6. The CDR3 totals 16 residues. Per the germline V gene, CDR1 is KGHSH and CDR2 is LQKENI. The full variable domain, with the rest looked up from reference TRBV18 and TRBJ2-3, is NAGVMQNPRHLVRRRGQEARLRCSPMKGHSHVYWYRQLPEEGLKFMVYLQKENIIDESGMPKERFSAEFPKEGPSILRIQQVVRGDSAAYFCASSPLSGLATDTQYFGPGTRLTVL.